This note documents a single T cell receptor (beta chain) sequence. This record comes from a study of T cells in localized non-small cell lung cancer. Assay used: immunoSEQ multiplex PCR; TCRdb lists only in-frame clones, some missing. The data hold fewer than 45,000 clones, with almost 85% observed a single time. V lost 10 bases to trimming and J lost 3 bases; unmatched junction nucleotides: 13. The CDR3 loop spans 15 amino acids. Germline CDR1 reads MNHNS; CDR2 reads SASEGT. The chain carries TRBV6-1 and TRBJ2-3, with 7 bases identical to TRBD2. This sequence was found in a male donor at least 60 years old with stage III squamous cell lung carcinoma. The sample was peripheral blood, taken before any cancer treatment. The CDR3 here is CATHPLAANTDTQYF. CDR3 coding DNA: TGTGCCACCCATCCGCTAGCGGCCAATACAGATACGCAGTATTTT.